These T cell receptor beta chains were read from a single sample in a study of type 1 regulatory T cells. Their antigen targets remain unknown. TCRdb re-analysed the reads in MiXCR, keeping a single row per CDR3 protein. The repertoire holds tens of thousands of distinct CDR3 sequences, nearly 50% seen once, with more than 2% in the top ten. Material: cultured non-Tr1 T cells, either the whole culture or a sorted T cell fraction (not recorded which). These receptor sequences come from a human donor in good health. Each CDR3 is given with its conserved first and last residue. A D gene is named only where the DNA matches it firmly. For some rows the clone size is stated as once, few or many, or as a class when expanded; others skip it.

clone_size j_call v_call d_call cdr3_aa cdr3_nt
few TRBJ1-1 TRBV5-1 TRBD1 CASSATGGTEAFF TGCGCCAGCAGCGCCACAGGGGGTACTGAAGCTTTCTTT
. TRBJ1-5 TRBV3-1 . CASSPQVGQAQPQRF TGTGCCAGCAGCCCGCAGGTTGGTCAGGCTCAGCCCCAGCGTTTT
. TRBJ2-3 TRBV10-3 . CAISAGYTDTQYF TGTGCCATCAGTGCTGGGTACACAGATACGCAGTATTTT
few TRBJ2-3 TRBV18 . CASSAQQGGSTDTQYF TGTGCCAGCTCAGCACAACAGGGGGGGAGCACAGATACGCAGTATTTT
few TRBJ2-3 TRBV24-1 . CATGDSTDTQYF TGTGCCACCGGAGACAGCACAGATACGCAGTATTTT
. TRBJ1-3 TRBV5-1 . CASSLNGGSGNTIYF TGCGCCAGCAGCTTGAATGGGGGTTCTGGAAACACCATATATTTT
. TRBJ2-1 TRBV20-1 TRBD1 CSAGQGQGVWDEQFF TGCAGTGCTGGCCAGGGACAGGGGGTATGGGATGAGCAGTTCTTC
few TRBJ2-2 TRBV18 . CASSPPTGGLTGELFF TGTGCCAGCTCACCCCCCACGGGGGGCCTAACCGGGGAGCTGTTTTTT
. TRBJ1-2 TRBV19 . CASMSGGLHTF TGTGCCAGTATGAGTGGGGGCCTGCACACCTTC
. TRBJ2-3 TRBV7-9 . CASSLEASRTDTQYF TGTGCCAGCAGCTTAGAGGCTAGCCGAACAGATACGCAGTATTTT
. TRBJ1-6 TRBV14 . CASSQMVKGNSPLHF TGTGCCAGCAGCCAAATGGTGAAGGGTAATTCACCCCTCCACTTT
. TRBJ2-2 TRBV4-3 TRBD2 CASSQDRRFTRGGLFF TGCGCCAGCAGCCAAGATCGGAGGTTTACCCGGGGGGGGCTGTTTTTT
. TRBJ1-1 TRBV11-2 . CASTEIYTEAFF TGTGCCAGCACGGAAATCTACACTGAAGCTTTCTTT
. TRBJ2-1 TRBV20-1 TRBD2 CSARAGSGGVDEQFF TGCAGTGCTAGAGCGGGAAGCGGGGGGGTCGATGAGCAGTTCTTC
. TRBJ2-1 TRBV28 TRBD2 CASSSPSGGHNNEQFF TGTGCCAGCAGCTCCCCCAGCGGGGGGCACAACAATGAGCAGTTCTTC
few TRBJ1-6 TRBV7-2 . CASSTERGSPLHF TGTGCCAGCAGCACGGAGAGGGGTTCACCCCTCCACTTT
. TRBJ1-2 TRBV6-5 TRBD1 CASSSLGQGGSDYGYTF TGTGCCAGCAGTTCCCTGGGACAGGGGGGTTCTGACTATGGCTACACCTTC
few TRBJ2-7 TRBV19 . CASSTPRYEGPHEQYF TGTGCCAGTAGTACCCCAAGATATGAAGGTCCCCACGAGCAGTACTTC
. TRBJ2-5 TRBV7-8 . CASSLVGARQETQYF TGTGCCAGCAGCTTAGTAGGGGCCCGGCAAGAGACCCAGTACTTC
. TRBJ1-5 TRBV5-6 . CASSLGTGGVDQPQHF TGTGCCAGCAGCTTGGGAACAGGAGGCGTCGATCAGCCCCAGCATTTT
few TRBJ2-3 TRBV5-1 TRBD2 CASSLEGGGNTQYF TGCGCCAGCAGCTTGGAAGGCGGGGGAAATACGCAGTATTTT
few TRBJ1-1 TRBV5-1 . CASSVTDRKNTEAFF TGCGCCAGCAGCGTGACGGACAGAAAGAACACTGAAGCTTTCTTT
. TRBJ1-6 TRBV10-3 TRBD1 CAISQVGTGANSPLHF TGTGCCATCAGTCAAGTGGGGACAGGGGCAAATTCACCCCTCCACTTT
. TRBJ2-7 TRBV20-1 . CSAGGHSYEQYF TGCAGTGCGGGGGGCCACTCCTACGAGCAGTACTTC
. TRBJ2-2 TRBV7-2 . CASSSYSTGELFF TGTGCCAGCAGCTCATACAGCACCGGGGAGCTGTTTTTT
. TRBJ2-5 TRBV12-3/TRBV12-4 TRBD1 CASSLSGGGETQYF TGTGCCAGCAGTTTATCAGGGGGTGGCGAGACCCAGTACTTC
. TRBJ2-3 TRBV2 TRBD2 CASSELASGGIDTQYF TGTGCCAGCAGTGAATTGGCTAGCGGGGGGATAGATACGCAGTATTTT
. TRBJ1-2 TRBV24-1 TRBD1 CATSDPGQGTGYTF TGTGCCACCAGTGACCCCGGACAGGGAACTGGCTACACCTTC
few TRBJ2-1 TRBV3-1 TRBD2 CASSHSGGGYNEQFF TGTGCCAGCAGCCATAGCGGGGGGGGCTACAATGAGCAGTTCTTC
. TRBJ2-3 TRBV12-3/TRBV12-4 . CASSQRTGTHPQESDTQYF TGTGCCAGCAGTCAACGAACCGGGACTCACCCGCAGGAGTCAGATACGCAGTATTTT
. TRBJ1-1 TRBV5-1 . CASSLGGFTEAFF TGCGCCAGCAGCTTGGGCGGGTTCACTGAAGCTTTCTTT
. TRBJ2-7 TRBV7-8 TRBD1 CASSLVQGASGEQYF TGTGCCAGCAGCTTAGTACAGGGGGCTTCTGGAGAGCAGTACTTC
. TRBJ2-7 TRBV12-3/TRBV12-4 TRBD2 CASSPSGSGMQYF TGTGCCAGCAGCCCCTCTGGCAGCGGGATGCAGTACTTC
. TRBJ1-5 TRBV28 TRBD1 CASSWRGQTSYQPQHF TGTGCCAGCAGTTGGAGGGGGCAGACCTCCTATCAGCCCCAGCATTTT
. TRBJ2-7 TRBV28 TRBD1 CASRESGTGPDERYF TGTGCCAGCAGGGAATCCGGGACAGGGCCGGACGAGCGGTACTTC
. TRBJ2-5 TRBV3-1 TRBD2 CASRQRAGGLETQYF TGTGCCAGCCGCCAACGGGCGGGGGGGTTGGAGACCCAGTACTTC
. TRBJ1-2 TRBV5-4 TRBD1 CASSLGQGAGIYGYTF TGTGCCAGCAGCTTGGGACAGGGGGCAGGAATCTATGGCTACACCTTC
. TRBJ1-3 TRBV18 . CASSMGRVGNTIYF TGTGCCAGCTCAATGGGCCGTGTTGGAAACACCATATATTTT
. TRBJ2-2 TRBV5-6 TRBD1 CASRFGDRETGELFF TGTGCCAGCAGGTTCGGGGACAGGGAGACCGGGGAGCTGTTTTTT
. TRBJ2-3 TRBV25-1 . CASSDMRRTLWYF TGTGCCAGCAGTGATATGCGGAGAACCTTATGGTATTTT
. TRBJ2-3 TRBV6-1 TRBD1 CASSKGQGGDTQYF TGTGCCAGCAGTAAAGGACAGGGCGGCGATACGCAGTATTTT
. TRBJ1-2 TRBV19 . CASSMTAGHGYTF TGTGCCAGTAGTATGACAGCAGGACATGGCTACACCTTC
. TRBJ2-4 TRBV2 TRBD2 CASRWWTSDQNIQYF TGTGCCAGCAGGTGGTGGACTAGCGACCAAAACATTCAGTACTTC
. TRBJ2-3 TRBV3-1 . CASSQGRSAGSTDTQYF TGTGCCAGCAGCCAAGGGCGCTCTGCCGGTAGCACAGATACGCAGTATTTT
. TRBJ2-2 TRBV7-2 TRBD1 CASTNRGVGTGELFF TGTGCCAGCACAAACAGGGGGGTGGGCACCGGGGAGCTGTTTTTT
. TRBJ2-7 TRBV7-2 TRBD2 CASSLGASGGFYEQYF TGTGCCAGCAGCCTGGGGGCAAGCGGGGGCTTCTACGAGCAGTACTTC
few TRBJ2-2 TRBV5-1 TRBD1 CASQGAMDTGELFF TGCGCCAGCCAGGGGGCAATGGACACCGGGGAGCTGTTTTTT
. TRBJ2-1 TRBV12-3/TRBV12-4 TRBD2 CASSLVGRGGNEQFF TGTGCCAGCAGTTTAGTTGGGCGGGGGGGCAATGAGCAGTTCTTC